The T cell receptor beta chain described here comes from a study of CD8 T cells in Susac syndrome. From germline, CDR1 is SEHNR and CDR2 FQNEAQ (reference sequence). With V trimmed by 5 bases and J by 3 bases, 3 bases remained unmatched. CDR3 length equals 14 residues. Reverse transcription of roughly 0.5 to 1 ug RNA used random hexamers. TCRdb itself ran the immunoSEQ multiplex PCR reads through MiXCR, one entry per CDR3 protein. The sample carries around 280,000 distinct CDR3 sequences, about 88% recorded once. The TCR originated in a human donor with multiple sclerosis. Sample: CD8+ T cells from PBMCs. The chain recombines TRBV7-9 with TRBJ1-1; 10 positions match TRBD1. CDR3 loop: CASSTTGGYTEAFF. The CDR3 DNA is TGTGCCAGCAGCACGACAGGGGGCTACACTGAAGCTTTCTTT.